This entry lists 11 T cell receptor beta chains sequenced from one sample in a study of blood T cell repertoires in COVID-19. Here immunoSEQ multiplex PCR was the method, and the copy in TCRdb shows in-frame clones only, minus some. This sample yields 260,000 or so clones, of which more than 70% are seen a single time; 0.95% to 1.5% belongs to the top ten. Sequencing was carried out using PBMCs or T cells enriched from blood (not recorded which). The receptors stem from a woman aged 40 to 50 with acute COVID-19.

The J gene is TRBJ2-5, the V gene TRBV10-2; 11 bases agree with TRBD2. V was clipped by 11 bases and J by 2 bases; unmatched bases: 7. The germline V gene has CDR1 WSHSY and CDR2 SAAADI. The CDR3 is made up of 14 amino acids. CDR3 DNA: TGCGCCTGCACTAGCGGGAGTTGGCAAGAGACCCAGTACTTC. Amino acid sequence: CACTSGSWQETQYF.

The rearrangement links TRBV19 to TRBJ1-3; D is perhaps TRBD1 (6 bases). The ends were cut back, 7 bases at V and 2 bases at J, with 12 bases in the middle. Germline lookup yields CDR1 LNHDA and CDR2 SQIVND (reference sequence). The CDR3 is 14 amino acids. CDR3 loop: CASTVTGTGNTIYF. Here the CDR3 DNA reads TGTGCCAGTACGGTCACAGGGACTGGAAACACCATATATTTT. Based on the CDR3 plus reference TRBV19 and TRBJ1-3, the full variable domain is DGGITQSPKYLFRKEGQNVTLSCEQNLNHDAMYWYRQDPGQGLRLIYYSQIVNDFQKGDIAEGYSVSREKKESFPLTVTSAQKNPTAFYLCASTVTGTGNTIYFGEGSWLTVV.

J is TRBJ1-6 and V is TRBV19, with a possible D match to TRBD1 (6 bases). V shed 3 bases and J shed 3 bases, with 15 bases lying between them. The CDR3 runs 17 residues. Per germline, CDR1 LNHDA and CDR2 SQIVND (reference sequence). The CDR3 region has the DNA TGTGCCAGTAGTATTAAGGGGGGGAACATCTATAATTCACCCCTCCACTTT. It codes for CASSIKGGNIYNSPLHF.

The chain is built from TRBV28 and TRBJ1-4; perhaps TRBD1 as D (6 bases). The germline V gene encodes CDR1 MDHEN and CDR2 SYDVKM. CDR3 size: 14 residues. Deletions cut 6 bases from V and 0 bases from J, with 8 bases between. The CDR3 DNA reads TGTGCCAGCAGCCGGACAGCAACTAATGAAAAACTGTTTTTT. Its protein is CASSRTATNEKLFF.

CDR3 amino acids: CATSRGYEAFF. In DNA, the CDR3 is TGTGCCACTAGCCGGGGGTATGAAGCTTTCTTT. The V gene is TRBV19, the J gene TRBJ1-1; weak D call: TRBD1 (5 bases). The germline V gene has CDR1 LNHDA and CDR2 SQIVND (reference sequence). The CDR3 is 11 amino acids. Trimming shortened V by 10 bases and J by 7 bases, and 13 bases separated the two germline ends.

V is TRBV19 and J is TRBJ1-5, with D possibly TRBD1 on 5 matching bases. The CDR3 spans 12 residues. Germline loops: CDR1 LNHDA, CDR2 SQIVND (reference sequence). With 2 bases removed from V and 7 bases from J, the gap between germline ends came to 6 bases. CDR3: CASSIRGQPQHF. The CDR3 nucleotides are TGTGCCAGTAGTATACGGGGGCAGCCCCAGCATTTT.

The chain uses TRBV2 and TRBJ1-1; D not certain. V lost 7 bases, J lost 6 bases, and 18 bases lay in between. The germline gives CDR1 SNHLY, CDR2 FYNNEI. The CDR3 sequence is 14 residues long. Written as DNA, the CDR3 is TGTGCCAGCATTACCCCAAGGCGGAGTTCTGAAGCTTTCTTT. As protein: CASITPRRSSEAFF. The full variable domain, with the rest looked up from reference TRBV2 and TRBJ1-1, is EPEVTQTPSHQVTQMGQEVILRCVPISNHLYFYWYRQILGQKVEFLVSFYNNEISEKSEIFDDQFSVERPDGSNFTLKIRSTKLEDSAMYFCASITPRRSSEAFFGQGTRLTVV.

V gene TRBV10-1 combines with J gene TRBJ2-7, with 10 bases aligning to TRBD1. Germline trimming cut 1 base from V and 5 bases from J; bases unmatched to any gene: 5. Germline V lookup: CDR1 WNHNN, CDR2 SYGVQD (reference sequence). The CDR3 is 15 residues long. The CDR3 region has the DNA TGCGCCAGCAGTGAGTGGGGACAGGGGCAAAACGAGCAGTACTTC. Translating gives CASSEWGQGQNEQYF.

The chain recombines TRBV28 with TRBJ2-7; weak D call: TRBD1 (6 bases). This CDR3 has 14 amino acids. The germline gives CDR1 MDHEN, CDR2 SYDVKM. Deletions cut 6 bases from V and 3 bases from J, with 15 bases between. The CDR3 DNA reads TGTGCCAGCAGGACCCCGGGACACCACTACGAGCAGTACTTC. This gives the protein CASRTPGHHYEQYF.

This clone was seen only a few times. This chain joins TRBV6-1 and TRBJ1-2; maybe TRBD1 (6 bases). Trimming cost V 2 bases and J 6 bases, with 16 bases left between them. The germline V gene encodes CDR1 MNHNS and CDR2 SASEGT. The CDR3 is 15 amino acids. This CDR3 is CASSERRGPRDGYTF. The CDR3 DNA reads TGTGCCAGCAGTGAAAGGCGGGGGCCTCGAGATGGCTACACCTTC.

The CDR3 region is CASSLGLNSNQPQHF. Here the CDR3 DNA reads TGTGCCAGCAGCTTAGGACTCAATAGCAATCAGCCCCAGCATTTT. The V and J genes are TRBV7-8 and TRBJ1-5; D remains ambiguous. The length of the CDR3 is 15 residues. Trimming removed 1 base from V and 0 bases from J, with 7 bases in between. Germline V gene lookup returns CDR1 SGHVS and CDR2 FQNEAQ.